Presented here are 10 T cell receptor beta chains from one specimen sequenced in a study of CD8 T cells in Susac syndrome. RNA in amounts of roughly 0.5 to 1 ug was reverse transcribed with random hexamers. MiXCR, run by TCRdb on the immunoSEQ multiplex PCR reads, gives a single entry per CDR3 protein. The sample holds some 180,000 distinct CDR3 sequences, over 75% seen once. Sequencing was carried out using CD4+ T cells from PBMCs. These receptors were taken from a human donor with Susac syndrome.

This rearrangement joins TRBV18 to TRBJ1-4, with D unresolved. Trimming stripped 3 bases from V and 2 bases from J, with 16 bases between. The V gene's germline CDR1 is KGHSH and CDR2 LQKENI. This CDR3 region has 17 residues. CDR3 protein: CASSPISVGSTNEKLFF. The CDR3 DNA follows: TGTGCCAGCTCACCCATCTCCGTGGGGTCGACTAATGAAAAACTGTTTTTT.

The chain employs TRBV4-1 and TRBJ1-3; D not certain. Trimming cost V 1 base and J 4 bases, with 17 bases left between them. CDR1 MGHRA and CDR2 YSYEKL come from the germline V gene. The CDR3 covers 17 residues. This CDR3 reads CASSQVPSGLEGNTIYF. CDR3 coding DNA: TGCGCCAGCAGCCAAGTCCCTTCAGGTCTCGAAGGAAACACCATATATTTT.

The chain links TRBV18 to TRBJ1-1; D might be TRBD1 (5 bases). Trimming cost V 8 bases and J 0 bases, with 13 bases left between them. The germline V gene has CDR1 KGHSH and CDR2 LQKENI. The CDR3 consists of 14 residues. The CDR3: CASRPGVMNTEAFF. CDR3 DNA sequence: TGTGCCAGCCGCCCGGGGGTTATGAACACTGAAGCTTTCTTT. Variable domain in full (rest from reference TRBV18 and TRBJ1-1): NAGVMQNPRHLVRRRGQEARLRCSPMKGHSHVYWYRQLPEEGLKFMVYLQKENIIDESGMPKERFSAEFPKEGPSILRIQQVVRGDSAAYFCASRPGVMNTEAFFGQGTRLTVV.

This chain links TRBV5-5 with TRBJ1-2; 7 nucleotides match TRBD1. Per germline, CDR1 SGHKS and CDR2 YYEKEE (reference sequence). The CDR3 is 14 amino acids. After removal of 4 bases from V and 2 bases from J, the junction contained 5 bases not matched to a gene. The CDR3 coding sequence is TGTGCCAGCAGCCCCGGCAGGGGGAACTATGGCTACACCTTC. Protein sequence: CASSPGRGNYGYTF.

Written as DNA, the CDR3 is TGTGCCACTATTTTTCGACAGGGGGCGCGTCGCACTGAAGCTTTCTTT. Protein sequence: CATIFRQGARRTEAFF. The chain is built from TRBV28 and TRBJ1-1, with TRBD1 matching over 10 bases. This CDR3 spans 16 amino acids. Germline CDR1 is MDHEN and CDR2 is SYDVKM. V gave up 10 bases and J gave up 4 bases; unmatched junction bases: 15.

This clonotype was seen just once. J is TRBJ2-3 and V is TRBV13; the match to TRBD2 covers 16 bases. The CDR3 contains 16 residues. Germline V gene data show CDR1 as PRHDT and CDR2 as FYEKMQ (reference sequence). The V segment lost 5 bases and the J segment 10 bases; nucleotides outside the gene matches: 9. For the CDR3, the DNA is TGTGCCAGCAGCGTGGGACTAGCGGGGGGGCCAAAATCGCAGTATTTT. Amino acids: CASSVGLAGGPKSQYF.

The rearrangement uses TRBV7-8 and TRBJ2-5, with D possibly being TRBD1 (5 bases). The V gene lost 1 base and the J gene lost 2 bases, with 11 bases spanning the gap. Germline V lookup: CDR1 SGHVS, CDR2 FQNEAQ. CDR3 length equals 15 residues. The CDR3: CASSLGGVLQETQYF. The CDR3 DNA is TGTGCCAGCAGCTTAGGGGGCGTACTTCAAGAGACCCAGTACTTC.

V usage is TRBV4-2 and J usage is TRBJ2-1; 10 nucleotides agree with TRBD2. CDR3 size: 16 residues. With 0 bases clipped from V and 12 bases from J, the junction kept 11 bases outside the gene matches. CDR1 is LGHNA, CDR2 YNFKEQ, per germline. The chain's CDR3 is CASSQEALAGVGWQFF. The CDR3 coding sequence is TGTGCCAGCAGCCAAGAGGCCCTAGCGGGAGTAGGATGGCAGTTCTTC.

The CDR3 protein is CSVEDDAGRKLFF. The CDR3 coding sequence is TGCAGCGTTGAAGATGACGCGGGGAGGAAACTGTTTTTT. J is TRBJ1-4 and V is TRBV29-1; D ambiguous. CDR3 length: 13 amino acids. CDR1 is SQVTM and CDR2 is ANQGSEA in the germline V gene. Trimming took off 0 bases at V and 11 bases at J, with 13 bases between the two ends.

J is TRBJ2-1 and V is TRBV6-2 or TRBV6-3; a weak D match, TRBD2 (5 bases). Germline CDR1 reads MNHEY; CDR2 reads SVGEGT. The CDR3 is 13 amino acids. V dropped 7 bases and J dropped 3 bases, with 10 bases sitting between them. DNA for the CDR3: TGTGCCAGCAATCGAGGGATCTACAATGAGCAGTTCTTC. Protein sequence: CASNRGIYNEQFF.